The 10 T cell receptor beta chains reported below all come from one sample, sequenced in a study of T cell responses to AZD1222 COVID-19 vaccine (dated by TCRdb to about 2021). The time point label corresponds to: baseline before first vaccination. Libraries were prepared through the immunoSEQ multiplex PCR assay. As stored in TCRdb, this immuneACCESS dataset retains in-frame rearrangements with V and J assigned. A fraction of the clones does not appear; measured against another copy, unresolved V genes explain less than half of the discrepancy, and the remainder lacks a known reason. Present in this sample are roughly 96,000 clones, around nine tenths of which were seen just once. The ten largest make up approximately 2.8% of the sample. Sample: peripheral blood, taken on day 0 of AZD1222 vaccination. The receptors were gathered from an adult in good health.

CDR3 bases: TGTGCCAGCTCGCGGTACCCGGGACAGCAAGAGACCCAGTACTTC. Translation gives CASSRYPGQQETQYF. The J gene is TRBJ2-5, the V gene TRBV18, with 7 bases matching TRBD1. Germline trimming cut 6 bases from V and 2 bases from J; bases unmatched to any gene: 9. This CDR3 has 15 amino acids. From germline, CDR1 is KGHSH and CDR2 LQKENI.

This clone has more than one count but fewer than ten. This chain uses TRBV6-1 with TRBJ2-7; possibly TRBD1 for D (6 bases). Trimming removed 3 bases from V and 4 bases from J, with 19 bases in between. Germline CDR1 reads MNHNS; CDR2 reads SASEGT. The CDR3 totals 16 residues. The CDR3 here is CASSDFTGSIRYEQYF. In nucleotides, the CDR3 is TGTGCCAGCAGTGACTTCACAGGGTCTATCCGATACGAGCAGTACTTC.

V gene TRBV7-9 combines with J gene TRBJ2-5; weak D call: TRBD1 (5 bases). Germline loops: CDR1 SEHNR, CDR2 FQNEAQ (reference sequence). The CDR3 is made up of 13 amino acids. With 5 bases removed from V and 4 bases from J, the gap between germline ends came to 11 bases. CDR3: CASSKGVPETQYF. CDR3 DNA sequence: TGTGCCAGCAGCAAAGGGGTACCAGAGACCCAGTACTTC.

The chain carries TRBV6-5 and TRBJ1-1; TRBD1 matches 8 bases. The CDR3 contains 13 residues. Germline V CDR1 and CDR2: MNHEY, SVGAGI. The J segment lost 6 bases and the V segment lost 4 bases, leaving 4 bases of the junction unmatched. DNA for the CDR3: TGTGCCAGCAGTTCAGGGGGCACCGCTGAAGCTTTCTTT. This encodes CASSSGGTAEAFF.

This chain connects TRBV2 to TRBJ2-5; the match to TRBD1 covers 8 bases. CDR3 length: 12 residues. V was pared by 10 bases and J by 7 bases, with 8 bases of the junction left unmatched. The germline gives CDR1 SNHLY, CDR2 FYNNEI. The CDR3 loop reads CATGTGLGTQYF. The CDR3 nucleotides are TGTGCCACAGGGACAGGCCTAGGGACCCAGTACTTC.

The rearrangement uses TRBV7-9 and TRBJ1-2; 10 bases line up with TRBD1. The CDR3 extends over 15 amino acids. After removal of 4 bases from V and 0 bases from J, the junction contained 2 bases not matched to a gene. Germline V CDR1 and CDR2: SEHNR, FQNEAQ (reference sequence). In DNA, the CDR3 is TGTGCCAGCAGCTCCGGGACAGGGGCTAACTATGGCTACACCTTC. Protein product: CASSSGTGANYGYTF.

This chain joins TRBV4-3 and TRBJ2-1, with no clear D. Germline CDR1 is LGHNA and CDR2 is YSLEER. This CDR3 region has 14 residues. V was cut by 3 bases and J by 0 bases, with 6 bases left in between. CDR3 sequence reads: CASSQSSSYNEQFF. In nucleotides, the CDR3 is TGCGCCAGCAGCCAGTCAAGCTCCTACAATGAGCAGTTCTTC.

This chain joins TRBV20-1 and TRBJ1-1; 8 bases map to TRBD1. The length of the CDR3 is 11 residues. Trimming took 2 bases from V and 8 from J; bases not matched to a gene: 1. CDR1 is DFQATT and CDR2 is SNEGSKA in the germline V gene (reference sequence). The CDR3 is CSARRDREAFF. As DNA, the CDR3 is TGCAGTGCTAGAAGGGACAGGGAAGCTTTCTTT.

The chain combines TRBV5-1 with TRBJ1-2, with 7 bases matching TRBD1. Germline CDR1 reads SGHRS; CDR2 reads YFSETQ. J was trimmed by 4 bases and V by 3 bases; bases with no gene match: 6. CDR3 length equals 14 residues. The DNA of the CDR3 is TGCGCCAGCAGCTCTGACAGGGCTCCCTATGGCTACACCTTC. Protein: CASSSDRAPYGYTF.

This clone appeared once. This chain links TRBV19 with TRBJ2-5, with D possibly TRBD1 on 6 matching bases. This CDR3 is 15 amino acids long. Trimming removed 3 bases at V and 3 bases at J, with 14 bases between. Germline CDR1 LNHDA, CDR2 SQIVND (reference sequence). The CDR3 is CASSIWAQGEETQYF. The CDR3 bases are TGTGCCAGTAGTATTTGGGCACAGGGAGAAGAGACCCAGTACTTC.